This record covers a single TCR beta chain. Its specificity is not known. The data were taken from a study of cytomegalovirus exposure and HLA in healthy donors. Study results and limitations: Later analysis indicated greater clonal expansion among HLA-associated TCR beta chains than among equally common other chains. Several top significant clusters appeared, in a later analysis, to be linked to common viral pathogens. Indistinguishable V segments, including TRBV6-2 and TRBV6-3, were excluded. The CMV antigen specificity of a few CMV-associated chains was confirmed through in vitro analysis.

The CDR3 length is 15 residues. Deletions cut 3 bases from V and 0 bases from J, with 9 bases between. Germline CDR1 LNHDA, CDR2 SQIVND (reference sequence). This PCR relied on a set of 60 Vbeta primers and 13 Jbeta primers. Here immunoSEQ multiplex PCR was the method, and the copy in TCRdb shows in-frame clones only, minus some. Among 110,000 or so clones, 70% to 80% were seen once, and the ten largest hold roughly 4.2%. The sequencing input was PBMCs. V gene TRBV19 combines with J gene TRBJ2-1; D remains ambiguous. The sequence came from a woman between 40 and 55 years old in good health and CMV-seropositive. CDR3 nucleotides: TGTGCCAGTAGTATTGGGTGGAGCTCCTACAATGAGCAGTTCTTC. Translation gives CASSIGWSSYNEQFF.